The clone carrying this T cell receptor beta chain has more than one count but fewer than ten. The data derive from a study of T-cell memory formation after mild COVID-19. CDR1 is MGHRA, CDR2 YSYEKL, per germline. The CDR3 contains 16 residues. Trimming took 0 bases from V and 4 from J, leaving 13 bases between them. A single record per CDR3 protein comes from TCRdb applying MiXCR to the 5' RACE reads. The sample lists 200,000 or so distinct CDR3 sequences; about 9.2% were seen once. The sample consisted of PBMCs or a T cell subset sorted from them (not recorded which). This TCR came from a man between 18 and 35 years old who had mild COVID-19 (a few samples of this study predate the infection). Cell type and time point are not known. The chain recombines TRBV4-1 with TRBJ1-5, with D unresolved. CDR3 coding DNA: TGCGCCAGCAGCCAAGAAGGGAGGAATTGGAATCAGCCCCAGCATTTT. It yields the protein CASSQEGRNWNQPQHF.